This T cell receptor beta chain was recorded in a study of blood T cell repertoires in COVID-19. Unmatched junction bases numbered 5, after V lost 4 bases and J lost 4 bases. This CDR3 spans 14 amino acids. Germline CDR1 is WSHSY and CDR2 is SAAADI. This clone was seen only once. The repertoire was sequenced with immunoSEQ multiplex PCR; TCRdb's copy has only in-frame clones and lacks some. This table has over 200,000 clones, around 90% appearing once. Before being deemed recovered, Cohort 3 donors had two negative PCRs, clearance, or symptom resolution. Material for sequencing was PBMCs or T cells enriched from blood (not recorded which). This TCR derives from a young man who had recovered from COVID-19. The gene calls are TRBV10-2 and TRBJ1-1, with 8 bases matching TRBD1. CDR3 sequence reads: CASSAGQGSTEAFF. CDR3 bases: TGCGCCAGCAGTGCAGGACAGGGTAGCACTGAAGCTTTCTTT.